The clone carrying this T cell receptor (beta chain) appeared a few times. Antigen: not known. These data belong to a study of early T cells in non-severe SARS-CoV-2 infection. Study-level information: The input, bulk RNA from unsorted whole blood, was sequenced, and chains were unpaired. Whole-study findings and limits: Using VDJdb, the matching emphasized anti-spike CD8 responses while missing private and CD4 specificities.

The library protocol tagged individual cDNA molecules with unique molecular identifiers. TCRdb redid the calling of the 5' RACE reads with MiXCR, one entry per CDR3 protein. The repertoire holds about 120,000 distinct CDR3 sequences, with around 12% as singletons. The CDR3 runs to 12 residues. CDR1 and CDR2 (germline): LNHDA, SQIVND (reference sequence). The ends lost 7 bases at V and 9 bases at J; junction bases unmatched: 4. The specimen comprised whole blood, sampled at baseline. The chain combines TRBV19 with TRBJ2-1, with 9 positions matching TRBD1. The source is an adult who was a healthcare worker with PCR-confirmed SARS-CoV-2 infection or an uninfected control (not recorded which). The CDR3 sequence is CASKGQGIEQFF. The CDR3 region has the DNA TGTGCCAGTAAGGGACAGGGAATTGAGCAGTTCTTC.